The 5 T cell receptor beta chains in this list originate from one sample, sequenced in a study of control samples from healthy donors and cancer patients (dated by TCRdb to about 2020). Receptors were amplified or captured by the immunoSEQ multiplex PCR assay. TCRdb stores this immuneACCESS table with in-frame sequences only. Part of the clones is absent; in the studies checked, under half of the shortfall reflects unresolved V genes, and no reason is known for the rest. The sample data list approximately 58,000 clones, and around 87% of these were observed just once. Approximately 11% of the sample lies in the top ten. The material sequenced was PBMCs. Source of these receptors: a woman aged 60 to 75 with lung cancer.

The V call is TRBV7-6, the J call TRBJ1-5; tentative D call: TRBD1 (6 bases). V was clipped by 1 base and J by 9 bases, with 22 bases between them. CDR3 length equals 17 residues. Germline values: CDR1 SGHVS, CDR2 FNYEAQ. The CDR3 protein is CASSLGSQGPGIGPQHF. The DNA for the CDR3 is TGTGCCAGCAGCTTAGGTAGTCAGGGGCCCGGTATTGGGCCCCAGCATTTT.

This clone was observed a single time. The V call is TRBV5-1, the J call TRBJ2-5; D gene uncertain. V gave up 2 bases and J gave up 5 bases, with 13 bases separating them. Germline V CDR1 and CDR2: SGHRS, YFSETQ. The CDR3 loop spans 14 amino acids. The DNA for the CDR3 is TGCGCCAGCAGCTTCTCCGGGTTGCGGGAGACCCAGTACTTC. Protein product: CASSFSGLRETQYF. The full variable domain, with the rest looked up from reference TRBV5-1 and TRBJ2-5, is KAGVTQTPRYLIKTRGQQVTLSCSPISGHRSVSWYQQTPGQGLQFLFEYFSETQRNKGNFPGRFSGRQFSNSRSEMNVSTLELGDSALYLCASSFSGLRETQYFGPGTRLLVL.

V is TRBV28 and J is TRBJ2-1; TRBD2 agrees at 8 bases. The CDR3 sequence is 14 residues long. Per germline, CDR1 MDHEN and CDR2 SYDVKM. Trimming cost V 6 bases and J 12 bases; bases outside gene matches: 13. CDR3 DNA sequence: TGTGCCAGCAGCCCCCCGGAGGGACTAGAAGCGCAGTTCTTC. Amino acids: CASSPPEGLEAQFF.

The CDR3 spells CAWSVSHEKTQYF. CDR3 sequence (DNA): TGTGCCTGGAGTGTATCGCATGAGAAGACCCAGTACTTC. The chain couples TRBV30 to TRBJ2-5, with D unclear. Per the germline V gene, CDR1 is GTSNPN and CDR2 is SVGIG (reference sequence). The V end lost 0 bases, the J end lost 6 bases, and 11 bases lay between the germline ends. CDR3 length: 13 amino acids.

The chain is built from TRBV5-1 and TRBJ2-5; 7 bases map to TRBD2. Germline V gene lookup returns CDR1 SGHRS and CDR2 YFSETQ. V was clipped by 1 base and J by 5 bases; unmatched bases: 2. This CDR3 is built from 13 residues. CDR3 sequence (DNA): TGCGCCAGCAGCTTGCAACTAGCGGAGACCCAGTACTTC. Translating gives CASSLQLAETQYF.